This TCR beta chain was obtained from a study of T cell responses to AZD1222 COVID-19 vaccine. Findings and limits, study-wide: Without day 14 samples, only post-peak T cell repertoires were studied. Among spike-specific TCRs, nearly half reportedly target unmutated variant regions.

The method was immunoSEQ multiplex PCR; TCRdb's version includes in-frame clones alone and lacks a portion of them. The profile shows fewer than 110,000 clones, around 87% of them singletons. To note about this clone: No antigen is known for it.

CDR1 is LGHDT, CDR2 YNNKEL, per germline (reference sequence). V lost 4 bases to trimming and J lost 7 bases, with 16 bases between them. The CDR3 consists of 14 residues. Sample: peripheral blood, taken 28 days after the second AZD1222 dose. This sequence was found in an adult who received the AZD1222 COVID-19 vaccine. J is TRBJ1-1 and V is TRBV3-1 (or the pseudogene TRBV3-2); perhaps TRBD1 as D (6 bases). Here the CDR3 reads CASSRVQGGVEAFF. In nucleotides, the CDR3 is TGTGCCAGCAGCCGGGTACAAGGGGGGGTTGAAGCTTTCTTT.